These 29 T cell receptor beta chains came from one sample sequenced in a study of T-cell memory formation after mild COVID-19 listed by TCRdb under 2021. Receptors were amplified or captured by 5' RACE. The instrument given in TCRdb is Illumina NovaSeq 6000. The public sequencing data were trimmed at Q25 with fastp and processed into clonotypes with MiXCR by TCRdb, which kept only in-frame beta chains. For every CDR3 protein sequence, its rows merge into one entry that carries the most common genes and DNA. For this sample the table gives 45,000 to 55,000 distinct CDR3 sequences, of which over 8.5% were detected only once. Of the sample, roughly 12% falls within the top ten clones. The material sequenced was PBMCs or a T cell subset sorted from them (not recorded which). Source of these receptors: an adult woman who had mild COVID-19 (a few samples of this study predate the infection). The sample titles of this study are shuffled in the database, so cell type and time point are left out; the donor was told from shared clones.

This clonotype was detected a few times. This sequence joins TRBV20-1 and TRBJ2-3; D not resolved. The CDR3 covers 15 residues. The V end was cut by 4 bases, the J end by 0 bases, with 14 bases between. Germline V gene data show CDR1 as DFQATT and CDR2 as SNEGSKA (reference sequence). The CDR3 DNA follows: TGCAGTGCTACCTCAACTCGATCTAGCACAGATACGCAGTATTTT. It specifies CSATSTRSSTDTQYF.

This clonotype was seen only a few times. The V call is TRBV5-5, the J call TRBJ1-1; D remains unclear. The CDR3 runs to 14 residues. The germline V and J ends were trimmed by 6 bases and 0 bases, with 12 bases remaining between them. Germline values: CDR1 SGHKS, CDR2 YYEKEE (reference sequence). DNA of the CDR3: TGTGCCAGCACCCCGCGGACTTTGAACACTGAAGCTTTCTTT. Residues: CASTPRTLNTEAFF.

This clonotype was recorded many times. In DNA, the CDR3 is TGTGCCAGCAGTTTACTTAACGCGGGAGCCACAGATACGCAGTATTTT. Its translation is CASSLLNAGATDTQYF. This sequence joins TRBV7-6 and TRBJ2-3; 7 nucleotides agree with TRBD2. Germline trimming cut 6 bases from V and 2 bases from J; bases unmatched to any gene: 11. The CDR3 is made up of 16 amino acids. Germline V gene lookup returns CDR1 SGHVS and CDR2 FNYEAQ.

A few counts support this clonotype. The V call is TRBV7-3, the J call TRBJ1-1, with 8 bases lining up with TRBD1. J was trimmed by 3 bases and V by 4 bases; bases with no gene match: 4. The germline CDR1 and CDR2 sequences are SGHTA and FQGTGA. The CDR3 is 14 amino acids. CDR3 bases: TGTGCCAGCAGCTCCGGACAGGGTGACACTGAAGCTTTCTTT. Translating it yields CASSSGQGDTEAFF.

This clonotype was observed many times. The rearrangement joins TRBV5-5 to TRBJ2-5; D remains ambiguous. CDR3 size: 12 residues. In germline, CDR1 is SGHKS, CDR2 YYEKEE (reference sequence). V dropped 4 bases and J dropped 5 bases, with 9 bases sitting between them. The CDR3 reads CASSPASETQYF. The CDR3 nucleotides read TGTGCCAGCAGCCCTGCTAGTGAGACCCAGTACTTC.

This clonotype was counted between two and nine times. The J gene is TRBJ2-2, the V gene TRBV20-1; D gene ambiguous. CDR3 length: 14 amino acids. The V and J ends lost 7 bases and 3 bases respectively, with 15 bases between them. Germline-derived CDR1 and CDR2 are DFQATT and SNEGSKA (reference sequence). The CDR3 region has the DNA TGCAGTGTTAAGGGCCCAGGCCACACCGGGGAGCTGTTTTTT. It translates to CSVKGPGHTGELFF.

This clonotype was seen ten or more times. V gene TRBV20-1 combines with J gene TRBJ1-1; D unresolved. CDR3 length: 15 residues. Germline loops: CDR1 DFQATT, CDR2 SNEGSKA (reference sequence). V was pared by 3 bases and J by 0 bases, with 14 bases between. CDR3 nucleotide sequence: TGCAGTGCTAGCTTCCCCGGGGTCATGAACACTGAAGCTTTCTTT. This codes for CSASFPGVMNTEAFF.

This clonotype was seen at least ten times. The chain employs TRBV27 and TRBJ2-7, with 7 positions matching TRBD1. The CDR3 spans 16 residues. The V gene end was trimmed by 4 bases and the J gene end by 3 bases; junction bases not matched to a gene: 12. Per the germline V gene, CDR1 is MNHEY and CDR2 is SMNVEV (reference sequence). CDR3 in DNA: TGTGCCAGCAGTTCCTACGTCTCCGGGACAGACTACGAGCAGTACTTC. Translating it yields CASSSYVSGTDYEQYF.

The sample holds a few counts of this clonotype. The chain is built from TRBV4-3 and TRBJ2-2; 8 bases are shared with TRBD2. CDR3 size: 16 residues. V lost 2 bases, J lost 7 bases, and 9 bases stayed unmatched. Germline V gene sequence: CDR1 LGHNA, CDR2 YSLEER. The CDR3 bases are TGCGCCAGCAGCCAACCAGCGGGAGTCAAAGGCGGGGAGCTGTTTTTT. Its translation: CASSQPAGVKGGELFF.

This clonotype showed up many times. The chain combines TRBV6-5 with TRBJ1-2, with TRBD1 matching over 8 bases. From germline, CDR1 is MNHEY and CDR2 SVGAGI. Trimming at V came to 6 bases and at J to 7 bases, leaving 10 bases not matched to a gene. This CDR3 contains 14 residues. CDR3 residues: CASRQPDRVGGYTF. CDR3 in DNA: TGTGCCAGCAGACAACCGGACAGGGTTGGTGGCTACACCTTC.

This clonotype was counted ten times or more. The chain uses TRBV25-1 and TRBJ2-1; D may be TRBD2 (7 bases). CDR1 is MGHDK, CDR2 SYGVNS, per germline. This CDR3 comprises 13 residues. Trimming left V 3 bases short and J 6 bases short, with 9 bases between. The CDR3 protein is CASSERGGNEQFF. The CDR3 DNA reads TGTGCCAGCAGTGAGAGGGGGGGCAATGAGCAGTTCTTC. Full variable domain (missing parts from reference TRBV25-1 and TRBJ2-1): EADIYQTPRYLVIGTGKKITLECSQTMGHDKMYWYQQDPGMELHLIHYSYGVNSTEKGDLSSESTVSRIRTEHFPLTLESARPSHTSQYLCASSERGGNEQFFGPGTRLTVL.

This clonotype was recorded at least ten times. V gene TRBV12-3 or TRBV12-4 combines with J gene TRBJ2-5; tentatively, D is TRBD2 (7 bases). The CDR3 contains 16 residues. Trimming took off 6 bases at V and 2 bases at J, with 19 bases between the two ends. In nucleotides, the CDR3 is TGTGCCAGCAGGCCCTCGGGCGGGGGCTCTCAAGAGACCCAGTACTTC. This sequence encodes CASRPSGGGSQETQYF.

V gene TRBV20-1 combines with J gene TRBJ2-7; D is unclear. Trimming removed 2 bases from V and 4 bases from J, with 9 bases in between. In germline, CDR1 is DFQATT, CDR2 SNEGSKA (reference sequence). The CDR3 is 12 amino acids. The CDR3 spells CSARWDAYEQYF. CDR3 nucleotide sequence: TGCAGTGCTAGATGGGATGCATACGAGCAGTACTTC.

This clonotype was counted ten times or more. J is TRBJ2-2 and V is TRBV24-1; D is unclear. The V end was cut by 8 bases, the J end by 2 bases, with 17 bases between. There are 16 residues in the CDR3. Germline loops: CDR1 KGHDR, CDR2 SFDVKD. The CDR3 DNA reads TGTGCCACCACTTCATCGCAGGCAGGCAACACCGGGGAGCTGTTTTTT. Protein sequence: CATTSSQAGNTGELFF.

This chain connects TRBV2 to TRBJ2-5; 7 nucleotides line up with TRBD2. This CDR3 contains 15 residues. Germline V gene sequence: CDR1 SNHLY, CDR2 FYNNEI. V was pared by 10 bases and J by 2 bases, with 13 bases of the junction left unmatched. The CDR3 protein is CATTPGRDYQETQYF. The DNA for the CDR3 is TGTGCCACCACTCCCGGCCGGGACTATCAAGAGACCCAGTACTTC.

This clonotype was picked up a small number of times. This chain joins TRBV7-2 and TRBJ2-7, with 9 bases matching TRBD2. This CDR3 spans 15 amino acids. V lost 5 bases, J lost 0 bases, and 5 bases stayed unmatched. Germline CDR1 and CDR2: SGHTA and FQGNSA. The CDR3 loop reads CASSTSGPRSYEQYF. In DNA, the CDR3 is TGTGCCAGCAGCACTAGCGGGCCGCGCTCCTACGAGCAGTACTTC.

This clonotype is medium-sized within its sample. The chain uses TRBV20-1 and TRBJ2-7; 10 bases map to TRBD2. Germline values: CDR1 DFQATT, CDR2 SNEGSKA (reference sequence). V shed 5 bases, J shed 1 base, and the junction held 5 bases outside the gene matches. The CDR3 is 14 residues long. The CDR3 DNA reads TGCAGTGCTGGGTCTAGCGGGAGTTCCTACGAGCAGTACTTC. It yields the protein CSAGSSGSSYEQYF.

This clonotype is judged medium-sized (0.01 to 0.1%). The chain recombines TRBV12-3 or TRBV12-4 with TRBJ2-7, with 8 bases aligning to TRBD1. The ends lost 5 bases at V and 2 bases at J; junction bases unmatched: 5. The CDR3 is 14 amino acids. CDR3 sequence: CASSPDRAAYEQYF. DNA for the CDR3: TGTGCCAGCAGTCCGGACAGGGCGGCCTACGAGCAGTACTTC.

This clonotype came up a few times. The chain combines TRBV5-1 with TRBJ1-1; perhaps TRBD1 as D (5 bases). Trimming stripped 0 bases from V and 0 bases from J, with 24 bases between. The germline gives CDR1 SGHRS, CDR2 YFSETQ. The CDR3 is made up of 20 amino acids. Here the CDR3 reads CASSLGLDARAIPMNTEAFF. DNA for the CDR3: TGCGCCAGCAGCTTGGGCCTTGACGCCAGGGCGATCCCCATGAACACTGAAGCTTTCTTT.

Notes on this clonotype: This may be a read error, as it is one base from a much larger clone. In nucleotides, the CDR3 is TGTGCCAGCAGCGATTTTGCAGGGGGGAAGTTTACAGATACGCAGTATTTT. It codes for CASSDFAGGKFTDTQYF. The genes are TRBV7-9 and TRBJ2-3, with D possibly matching TRBD1 (7 bases). Trimming stripped 5 bases from V and 3 bases from J, with 21 bases between. Germline V lookup: CDR1 SEHNR, CDR2 FQNEAQ (reference sequence). This CDR3 is built from 17 residues.

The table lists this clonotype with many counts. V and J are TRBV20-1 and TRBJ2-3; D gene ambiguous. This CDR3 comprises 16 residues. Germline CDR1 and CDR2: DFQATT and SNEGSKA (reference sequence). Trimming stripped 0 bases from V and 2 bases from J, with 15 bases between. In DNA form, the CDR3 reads TGCAGTGCTAGAGAGGGTTTCACGGCCGACACAGATACGCAGTATTTT. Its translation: CSAREGFTADTDTQYF.

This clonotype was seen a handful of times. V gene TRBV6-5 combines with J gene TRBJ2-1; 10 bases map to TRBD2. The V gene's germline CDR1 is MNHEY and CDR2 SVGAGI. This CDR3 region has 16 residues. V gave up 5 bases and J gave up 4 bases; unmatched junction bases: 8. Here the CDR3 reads CASSTPSGSRYNEQFF. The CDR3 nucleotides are TGTGCCAGCAGTACTCCTAGCGGGAGTAGGTACAATGAGCAGTTCTTC.

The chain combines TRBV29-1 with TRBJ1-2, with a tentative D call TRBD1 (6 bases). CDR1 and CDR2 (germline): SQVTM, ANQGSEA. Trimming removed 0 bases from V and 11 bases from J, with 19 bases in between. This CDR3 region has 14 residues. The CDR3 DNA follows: TGCAGCGTTGAAGACGGGACACGGCCAAACGATTACACCTTC. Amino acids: CSVEDGTRPNDYTF.

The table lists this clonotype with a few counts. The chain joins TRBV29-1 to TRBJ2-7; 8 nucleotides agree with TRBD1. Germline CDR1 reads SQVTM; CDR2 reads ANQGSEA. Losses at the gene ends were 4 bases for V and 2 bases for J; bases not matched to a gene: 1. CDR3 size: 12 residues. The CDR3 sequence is CSVGTGTYEQYF. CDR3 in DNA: TGCAGCGTTGGGACAGGGACCTACGAGCAGTACTTC.

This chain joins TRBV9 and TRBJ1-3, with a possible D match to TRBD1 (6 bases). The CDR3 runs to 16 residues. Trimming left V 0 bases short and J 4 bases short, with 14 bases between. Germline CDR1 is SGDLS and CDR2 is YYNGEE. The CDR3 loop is CASSVEATGLGNTIYF. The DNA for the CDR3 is TGTGCCAGCAGCGTAGAGGCAACAGGGTTGGGAAACACCATATATTTT.

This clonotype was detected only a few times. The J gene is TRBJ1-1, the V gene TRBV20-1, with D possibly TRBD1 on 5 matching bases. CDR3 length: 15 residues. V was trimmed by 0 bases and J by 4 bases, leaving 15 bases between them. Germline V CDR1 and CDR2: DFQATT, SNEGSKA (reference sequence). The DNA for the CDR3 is TGCAGTGCTAGAGATCATGGGGGAGGATTCACTGAAGCTTTCTTT. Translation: CSARDHGGGFTEAFF.

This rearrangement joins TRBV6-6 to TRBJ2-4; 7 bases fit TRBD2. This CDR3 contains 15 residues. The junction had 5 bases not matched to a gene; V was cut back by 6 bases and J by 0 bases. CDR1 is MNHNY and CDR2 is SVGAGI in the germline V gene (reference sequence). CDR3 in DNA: TGTGCCAGCAGCTCGGGGGGTCTAGCCAAAAACATTCAGTACTTC. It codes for CASSSGGLAKNIQYF.

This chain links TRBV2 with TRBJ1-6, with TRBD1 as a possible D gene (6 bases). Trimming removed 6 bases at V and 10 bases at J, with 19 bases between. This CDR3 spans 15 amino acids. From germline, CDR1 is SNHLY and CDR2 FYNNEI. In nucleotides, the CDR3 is TGTGCCAGCAGGATTTCAGGGGCGGCAAACTCACCCCTCCACTTT. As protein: CASRISGAANSPLHF.

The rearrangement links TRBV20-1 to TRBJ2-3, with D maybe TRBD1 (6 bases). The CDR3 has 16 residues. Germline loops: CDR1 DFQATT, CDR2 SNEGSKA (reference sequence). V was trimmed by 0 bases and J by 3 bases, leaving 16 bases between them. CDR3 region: CSARDVWAGETDTQYF. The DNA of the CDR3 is TGCAGTGCTAGAGATGTGTGGGCAGGGGAAACAGATACGCAGTATTTT.